This T cell receptor beta chain was captured by sequencing in a study of metastatic and nonmetastatic thyroid tumors. Study context: The comparison covered peripheral blood and tumor or nodule tissue in malignant and benign thyroid patients. General study results and limits: Significantly higher TCR beta diversity was reportedly seen in malignant thyroid tumors than benign nodules, in blood and tumor.

The sample holds a few counts of this clone. Antigen: not known. Possible read error: a much larger clone is one base away. Other nucleotide sequences from this sample produce the same CDR3. In the original analysis: Variation in CDR3 across clinicopathological groups served as the basis for constructing a distant-metastasis classifier in papillary thyroid cancer. From the PCR reads, TCRdb re-called clones with MiXCR. For this entry, the V and J calls and clone size follow TCRdb and not the study's own pipeline. The sample includes some 55,000 clones, roughly 20% of them seen just once. Patients had received no treatment of any kind before thyroid surgery. This clonotype was obtained from a female donor with papillary thyroid cancer or a benign thyroid nodule (not recorded which). Some clones in this sample may be carry-over from other donors' samples. Sequenced: blood.

The CDR3 coding sequence is TGTGCCAGCAGTGGCGCTGGGTACTATGGCTACACCTTC. It is translated as CASSGAGYYGYTF. V gene TRBV2 combines with J gene TRBJ1-2, with no clear D. V lost 4 bases, J lost 3 bases, and 9 bases lay in between. This CDR3 spans 13 amino acids. CDR1 SNHLY and CDR2 FYNNEI come from the germline V gene.